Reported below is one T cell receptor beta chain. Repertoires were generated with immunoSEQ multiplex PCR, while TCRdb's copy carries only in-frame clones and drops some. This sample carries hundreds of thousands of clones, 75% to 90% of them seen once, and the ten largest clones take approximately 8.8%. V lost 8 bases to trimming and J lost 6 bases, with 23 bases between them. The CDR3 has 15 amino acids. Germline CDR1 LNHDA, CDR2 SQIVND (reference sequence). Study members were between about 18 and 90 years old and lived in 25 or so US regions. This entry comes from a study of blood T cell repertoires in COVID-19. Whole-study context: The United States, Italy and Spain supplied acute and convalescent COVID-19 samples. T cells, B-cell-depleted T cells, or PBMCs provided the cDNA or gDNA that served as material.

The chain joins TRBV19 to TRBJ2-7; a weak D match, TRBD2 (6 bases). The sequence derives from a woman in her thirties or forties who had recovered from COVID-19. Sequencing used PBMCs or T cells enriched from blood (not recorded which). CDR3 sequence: CASDNGWGDGGEQYF. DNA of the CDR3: TGTGCCAGTGACAACGGCTGGGGGGACGGGGGCGAGCAGTACTTC.